The rows below give T cell receptor beta chains drawn from one sample of a study of identifying expanded T cells in peripheral blood. The data were produced by immunoSEQ multiplex PCR, yet TCRdb's version contains in-frame clones alone and is incomplete. The sample has 90,000 to 95,000 clones, 88% seen once. Sequencing input: blood. The receptors here all came from a person between 18 and 75 years old in good health. Both conserved end residues are part of each CDR3. Fields, in order: V gene, J gene, clone size, D gene, CDR3 protein, CDR3 DNA. A D gene is named only where the DNA matches it firmly. Expanded clones are given a class, and other clones once, few, many or no size at all.

V gene: TRBV7-3
J gene: TRBJ2-1
clone size: NA
D gene: NA
CDR3 protein: CASSYSSYNEQFF
CDR3 DNA: TGTGCCAGCAGCTATTCCTCCTACAATGAGCAGTTCTTC

V gene: TRBV2
J gene: TRBJ1-1
clone size: NA
D gene: NA
CDR3 protein: CASSEAATGFTEAFF
CDR3 DNA: TGTGCCAGCAGTGAAGCCGCAACGGGGTTCACTGAAGCTTTCTTT

V gene: TRBV25-1
J gene: TRBJ1-2
clone size: NA
D gene: NA
CDR3 protein: CASSGAGGPYGYTF
CDR3 DNA: TGTGCCAGCAGTGGGGCTGGGGGCCCCTATGGCTACACCTTC

V gene: TRBV21-1
J gene: TRBJ1-4
clone size: NA
D gene: NA
CDR3 protein: CASRWGSAHANEKLFF
CDR3 DNA: TGTGCCAGCAGATGGGGTTCAGCCCACGCTAATGAAAAACTGTTTTTT

V gene: TRBV7-9
J gene: TRBJ1-3
clone size: few
D gene: NA
CDR3 protein: CASSLAGSGNTIYF
CDR3 DNA: TGTGCCAGCAGCTTAGCAGGCTCTGGAAACACCATATATTTT

V gene: TRBV30
J gene: TRBJ1-2
clone size: NA
D gene: TRBD1
CDR3 protein: CAWRRQGNYGYTF
CDR3 DNA: TGTGCCTGGAGGCGACAGGGCAACTATGGCTACACCTTC

V gene: TRBV6-4
J gene: TRBJ2-1
clone size: NA
D gene: TRBD2
CDR3 protein: CASSKGTSGGADYNEQFF
CDR3 DNA: TGTGCCAGCAGCAAAGGGACTAGCGGGGGGGCCGACTACAATGAGCAGTTCTTC

V gene: TRBV4-1
J gene: TRBJ2-1
clone size: once
D gene: NA
CDR3 protein: CASSQDSYNEQFF
CDR3 DNA: TGCGCCAGCAGCCAGGACAGCTACAATGAGCAGTTCTTC

V gene: TRBV29-1
J gene: TRBJ1-2
clone size: NA
D gene: NA
CDR3 protein: CSVEGMGKNYGYTF
CDR3 DNA: TGCAGCGTTGAGGGTATGGGAAAAAACTATGGCTACACCTTC

V gene: TRBV5-6
J gene: TRBJ1-1
clone size: NA
D gene: NA
CDR3 protein: CASSPGMGRAFF
CDR3 DNA: TGTGCCAGCAGCCCGGGGATGGGGAGAGCTTTCTTT

V gene: TRBV21-1
J gene: TRBJ2-4
clone size: NA
D gene: NA
CDR3 protein: CASSKVGGEAKNIQYF
CDR3 DNA: TGTGCCAGCAGCAAAGTTGGAGGGGAAGCCAAAAACATTCAGTACTTC

V gene: TRBV27
J gene: TRBJ2-2
clone size: NA
D gene: NA
CDR3 protein: CASSLGAELFF
CDR3 DNA: TGTGCCAGCAGTTTGGGAGCGGAGCTGTTTTTT

V gene: TRBV9
J gene: TRBJ2-3
clone size: NA
D gene: TRBD2
CDR3 protein: CASSVAASGRTDTQYF
CDR3 DNA: TGTGCCAGCAGCGTAGCGGCTAGCGGGCGGACAGATACGCAGTATTTT

V gene: TRBV7-2
J gene: TRBJ1-2
clone size: NA
D gene: NA
CDR3 protein: CASRPPGPYGYTF
CDR3 DNA: TGTGCCAGCAGACCTCCGGGACCTTATGGCTACACCTTC

V gene: TRBV25-1
J gene: TRBJ2-5
clone size: NA
D gene: NA
CDR3 protein: CASSPTQAFQETQYF
CDR3 DNA: TGTGCCAGCAGCCCCACCCAGGCCTTTCAGGAGACCCAGTACTTC

V gene: TRBV5-1
J gene: TRBJ2-2
clone size: NA
D gene: NA
CDR3 protein: CATTQGGTNTGELFF
CDR3 DNA: TGCGCCACCACCCAGGGGGGAACGAACACCGGGGAGCTGTTTTTT

V gene: TRBV7-3
J gene: TRBJ2-5
clone size: once
D gene: NA
CDR3 protein: CASSLMAQETQYF
CDR3 DNA: TGTGCCAGCAGCTTAATGGCCCAAGAGACCCAGTACTTC

V gene: TRBV2
J gene: TRBJ2-7
clone size: NA
D gene: NA
CDR3 protein: CASRRDDYEQYF
CDR3 DNA: TGTGCCAGCAGACGGGACGACTACGAGCAGTACTTC

V gene: TRBV9
J gene: TRBJ1-2
clone size: NA
D gene: NA
CDR3 protein: CASSQIGGSYTF
CDR3 DNA: TGTGCCAGCAGCCAAATCGGGGGGAGCTACACCTTC

V gene: TRBV7-9
J gene: TRBJ2-1
clone size: NA
D gene: NA
CDR3 protein: CASSRRDGKMENEQFF
CDR3 DNA: TGTGCCAGCAGCCGCCGGGACGGGAAGATGGAGAATGAGCAGTTCTTC

V gene: TRBV11-2
J gene: TRBJ2-1
clone size: NA
D gene: NA
CDR3 protein: CASSLTHKNEQFF
CDR3 DNA: TGTGCCAGCAGCTTAACTCATAAAAATGAGCAGTTCTTC

V gene: TRBV7-8
J gene: TRBJ2-1
clone size: NA
D gene: TRBD2
CDR3 protein: CASTGTSGRASREQFF
CDR3 DNA: TGTGCCAGCACGGGTACTAGCGGGAGGGCCTCCCGGGAGCAGTTCTTC

V gene: TRBV4-1
J gene: TRBJ2-2
clone size: NA
D gene: TRBD2
CDR3 protein: CASSQLTSGRARGELFF
CDR3 DNA: TGCGCCAGCAGCCAACTAACTAGCGGGAGGGCACGCGGGGAGCTGTTTTTT

V gene: TRBV11-2
J gene: TRBJ1-2
clone size: NA
D gene: TRBD1
CDR3 protein: CASSLAGGGVYGYTF
CDR3 DNA: TGTGCCAGCAGCTTAGCAGGGGGCGGGGTATATGGCTACACCTTC

V gene: TRBV27
J gene: TRBJ1-1
clone size: NA
D gene: TRBD1
CDR3 protein: CASSQRTGGEGNTEAFF
CDR3 DNA: TGTGCCAGCAGCCAGAGGACAGGGGGCGAGGGGAACACTGAAGCTTTCTTT

V gene: TRBV4-2
J gene: TRBJ1-2
clone size: NA
D gene: TRBD1
CDR3 protein: CASSQEDTGVGYTF
CDR3 DNA: TGTGCCAGCAGCCAAGAAGACACAGGGGTTGGCTACACCTTC

V gene: TRBV2
J gene: TRBJ2-7
clone size: NA
D gene: TRBD2
CDR3 protein: CASSSPGLRGTLHEQYF
CDR3 DNA: TGTGCCAGCAGTTCCCCGGGACTAAGGGGAACCCTACACGAGCAGTACTTC

V gene: TRBV6-1
J gene: TRBJ2-3
clone size: NA
D gene: NA
CDR3 protein: CASTVYTDTQYF
CDR3 DNA: TGTGCCAGCACAGTGTATACAGATACGCAGTATTTT

V gene: TRBV7-9
J gene: TRBJ2-1
clone size: NA
D gene: NA
CDR3 protein: CASSEGRADEQFF
CDR3 DNA: TGTGCCAGCAGCGAGGGTAGAGCGGATGAGCAGTTCTTC

V gene: TRBV5-1
J gene: TRBJ2-7
clone size: NA
D gene: TRBD2
CDR3 protein: CASSTDGGGNLYEQYF
CDR3 DNA: TGCGCCAGCAGCACCGATGGGGGGGGAAACCTCTACGAGCAGTACTTC

V gene: TRBV10-2
J gene: TRBJ1-1
clone size: NA
D gene: NA
CDR3 protein: CASSEWAGNTEAFF
CDR3 DNA: TGCGCCAGCAGTGAGTGGGCGGGGAACACTGAAGCTTTCTTT

V gene: TRBV18
J gene: TRBJ2-1
clone size: NA
D gene: NA
CDR3 protein: CASSPEGVYNEQFF
CDR3 DNA: TGTGCCAGCTCCCCTGAAGGAGTCTACAATGAGCAGTTCTTC

V gene: TRBV7-8
J gene: TRBJ1-3
clone size: once
D gene: NA
CDR3 protein: CASSAEFPGYGNTIYF
CDR3 DNA: TGTGCCAGCAGCGCAGAGTTTCCGGGCTACGGAAACACCATATATTTT

V gene: TRBV6-1
J gene: TRBJ1-2
clone size: NA
D gene: NA
CDR3 protein: CATQRGTGNYGYTF
CDR3 DNA: TGTGCCACCCAGAGGGGCACCGGAAACTATGGCTACACCTTC

V gene: TRBV7-3
J gene: TRBJ2-1
clone size: NA
D gene: NA
CDR3 protein: CASSPLSSTYNEQFF
CDR3 DNA: TGTGCCAGCAGCCCGCTGAGCTCTACCTACAATGAGCAGTTCTTC

V gene: TRBV7-8
J gene: TRBJ1-4
clone size: NA
D gene: NA
CDR3 protein: CASSPGVDLQGHKKLFF
CDR3 DNA: TGTGCCAGCAGCCCTGGCGTAGATCTGCAGGGTCATAAAAAACTGTTTTTT

V gene: TRBV19
J gene: TRBJ1-5
clone size: NA
D gene: TRBD1
CDR3 protein: CASSSDGTGAQPQHF
CDR3 DNA: TGTGCCAGTAGTAGCGACGGGACAGGGGCTCAGCCCCAGCATTTT

V gene: TRBV11-2
J gene: TRBJ1-6
clone size: few
D gene: NA
CDR3 protein: CASSLDRRSPLHF
CDR3 DNA: TGTGCCAGCAGCTTAGATAGGCGGTCACCCCTCCACTTT

V gene: TRBV5-8
J gene: TRBJ2-7
clone size: once
D gene: NA
CDR3 protein: CASSRTTGNSYEQYF
CDR3 DNA: TGTGCCAGCAGCCGGACCACAGGGAACTCCTACGAGCAGTACTTC

V gene: TRBV7-9
J gene: TRBJ1-1
clone size: NA
D gene: NA
CDR3 protein: CASSLGGTSSGAFF
CDR3 DNA: TGTGCCAGCAGCTTAGGGGGAACGAGTTCTGGCGCTTTCTTT

V gene: TRBV6-5
J gene: TRBJ1-3
clone size: NA
D gene: NA
CDR3 protein: CASSPDLGNTIYF
CDR3 DNA: TGTGCCAGCAGTCCTGACTTGGGAAACACCATATATTTT

V gene: TRBV11-2
J gene: TRBJ2-2
clone size: medium-sized
D gene: NA
CDR3 protein: CASSLSGTLTGELFF
CDR3 DNA: TGTGCCAGCAGCTTATCCGGGACTTTGACCGGGGAGCTGTTTTTT

V gene: TRBV29-1
J gene: TRBJ1-2
clone size: many
D gene: NA
CDR3 protein: CSVNRDGGGYTF
CDR3 DNA: TGCAGCGTCAACCGGGACGGAGGTGGCTACACCTTC

V gene: TRBV13
J gene: TRBJ2-1
clone size: NA
D gene: TRBD2
CDR3 protein: CASSLDSWGLAGGPGNEQFF
CDR3 DNA: TGTGCCAGCAGCTTAGATTCGTGGGGACTAGCGGGAGGGCCGGGGAATGAGCAGTTCTTC

V gene: TRBV7-2
J gene: TRBJ2-7
clone size: NA
D gene: TRBD2
CDR3 protein: CASSLSGIKTSGTYEQYF
CDR3 DNA: TGTGCCAGCAGCTTGAGCGGGATAAAGACCTCCGGTACCTACGAGCAGTACTTC